This TCR beta chain was obtained from a study of HIV-infected patients and healthy controls. One entry per CDR3 protein, called by TCRdb with MiXCR from the 5' RACE reads. The top ten hold over 1.1% of the sample, which has more than 60,000 distinct CDR3 sequences, about a fifth seen once. This clonotype was recorded a few times. The V end was cut by 8 bases, the J end by 5 bases, with 11 bases between. CDR1 MNHNS and CDR2 SASEGT come from the germline V gene. This CDR3 contains 12 residues. The sequenced material came from CD4+ T cells from blood. The clonotype was recovered from a human donor in good health. The gene calls are TRBV6-1 and TRBJ2-3; D uncertain. The CDR3 DNA reads TGTGCCAGCCGCCCGACGGGAGATACGCAGTATTTT. Its protein is CASRPTGDTQYF.